This T cell receptor (beta chain) comes out of a study of cytomegalovirus exposure and HLA in healthy donors. Germline V gene data show CDR1 as SGDLS and CDR2 as YYNGEE. With 9 bases removed from V and 4 bases from J, the gap between germline ends came to 8 bases. The CDR3 is 11 amino acids. Study results and limitations: A few CMV-associated chains proved CMV antigen-specific in vitro. At a 0.05 false discovery rate, a later analysis found some 17,000 TCR beta sequences to be associated with HLA alleles.

Use of 60 Vbeta and 13 Jbeta primers characterized the PCR. Data came from immunoSEQ multiplex PCR; TCRdb stores just in-frame clones and leaves some out. This table holds roughly 100,000 clones, about three quarters found once. This clone was recorded a few times. Its specificity is unknown. The chain is built from TRBV9 and TRBJ1-3; D unclear. Input material: PBMCs. The source of this sequence is a woman between 45 and 60 years old in good health and CMV-seropositive. In DNA form, the CDR3 reads TGTGCCAAAGCTACGGGAAACACCATATATTTT. Translation gives CAKATGNTIYF.